Detailed here is one TCR beta chain. Its antigen is still unknown. This CDR3 spans 15 amino acids. Germline V CDR1 and CDR2: MDHEN, SYDVKM. Trimming pared 5 bases from V and 5 bases from J, leaving 18 bases between. PCR employed 60 Vbeta and 13 Jbeta primers. The data were produced by immunoSEQ multiplex PCR, yet TCRdb's version contains in-frame clones alone and is incomplete. The sample consists of approximately 160,000 clones, roughly four fifths of them appearing once. This sample is drawn from a study of cytomegalovirus exposure and HLA in healthy donors. General study findings and limits: Later analysis showed TCR association rates varying by HLA locus, highest for DRB1 and lowest for HLA-C. Reports indicate that TCR beta sequences accurately predicted the HLA-A and HLA-B alleles of most subjects. It was about 180 TCR beta chains that were listed as cytomegalovirus-associated.

Healthy donors of bone marrow made up the group. J is TRBJ1-2 and V is TRBV28; D not resolved. This TCR derives from a man aged 35 to 55 in good health and CMV-seronegative. The source material was PBMCs. In nucleotides, the CDR3 is TGTGCCAGCAGTCCGCCCCGGCGGTTTGGGTATGGCTACACCTTC. This encodes CASSPPRRFGYGYTF.